Below, one T cell receptor (beta chain) is given with its context. This specimen belongs to a study of T cell changes during pregnancy in multiple sclerosis. The repertoire was sequenced with immunoSEQ multiplex PCR; TCRdb's copy has only in-frame clones and lacks some. The sample lists roughly 80,000 clones; 93% were seen once. The CDR3 totals 13 residues. V lost 8 bases and J lost 2, with 11 bases in between. Germline assignment: CDR1 MRHNA and CDR2 SNTAGT. This TCR was sampled from a female donor with multiple sclerosis, enrolled in a pregnancy study. The sample consisted of peripheral blood, taken in the second trimester of pregnancy. This chain links TRBV6-4 with TRBJ2-3; a possible D gene is TRBD2 (6 bases). This CDR3 reads CASGAGHTDTQYF. CDR3 DNA sequence: TGTGCCAGCGGAGCGGGCCACACAGATACGCAGTATTTT.